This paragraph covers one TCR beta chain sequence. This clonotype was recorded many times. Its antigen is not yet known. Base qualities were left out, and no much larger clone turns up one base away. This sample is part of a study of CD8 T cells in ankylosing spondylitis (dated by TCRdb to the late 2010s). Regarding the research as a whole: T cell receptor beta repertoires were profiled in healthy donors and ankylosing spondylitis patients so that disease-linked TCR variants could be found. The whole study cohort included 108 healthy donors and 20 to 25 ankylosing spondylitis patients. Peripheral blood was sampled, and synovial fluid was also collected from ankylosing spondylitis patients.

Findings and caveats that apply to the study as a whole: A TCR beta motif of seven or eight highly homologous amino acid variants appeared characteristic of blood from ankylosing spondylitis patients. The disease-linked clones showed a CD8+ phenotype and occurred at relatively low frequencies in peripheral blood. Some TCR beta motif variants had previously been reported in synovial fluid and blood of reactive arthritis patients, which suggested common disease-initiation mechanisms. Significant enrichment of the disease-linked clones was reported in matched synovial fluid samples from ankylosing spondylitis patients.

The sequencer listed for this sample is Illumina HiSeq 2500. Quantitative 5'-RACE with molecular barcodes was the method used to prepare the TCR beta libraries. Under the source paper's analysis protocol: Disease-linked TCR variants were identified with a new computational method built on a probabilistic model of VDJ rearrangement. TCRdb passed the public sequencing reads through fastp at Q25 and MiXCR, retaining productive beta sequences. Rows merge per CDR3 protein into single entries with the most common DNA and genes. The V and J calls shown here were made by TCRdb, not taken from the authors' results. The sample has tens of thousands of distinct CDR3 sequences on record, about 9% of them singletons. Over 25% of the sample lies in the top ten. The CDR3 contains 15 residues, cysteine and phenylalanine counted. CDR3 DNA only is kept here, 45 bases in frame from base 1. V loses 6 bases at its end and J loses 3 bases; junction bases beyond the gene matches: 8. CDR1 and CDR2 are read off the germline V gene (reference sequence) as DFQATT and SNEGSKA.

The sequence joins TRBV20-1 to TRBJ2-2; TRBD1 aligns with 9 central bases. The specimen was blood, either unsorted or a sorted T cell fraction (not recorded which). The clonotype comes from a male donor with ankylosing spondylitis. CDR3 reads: CSAKQGAHDTGELFF. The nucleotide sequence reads TGCAGTGCGAAACAGGGGGCGCATGACACCGGGGAGCTGTTTTTT.